This record covers a single T cell receptor beta chain. Germline values: CDR1 SGHVS, CDR2 FNYEAQ. V shed 6 bases and J shed 2 bases, with 13 bases lying between them. The length of the CDR3 is 15 residues. In the study's own analysis: It was from reference gene primer amplification that nucleated cell counts were estimated. Assay used: immunoSEQ multiplex PCR; TCRdb lists only in-frame clones, some missing. V, J and clone size derive from that table, while D and trimming were established from the DNA sequence. This table holds some 150,000 clones, about 87% found once. This record comes from a study of blood T cell repertoires in COVID-19. Study context: Specimens from acute and convalescent COVID-19 originated in the United States, Italy and Spain.

The chain links TRBV7-6 to TRBJ2-2; maybe TRBD2 (7 bases). The sample was peripheral blood. The clonotype comes from a woman aged 50 to 60 with acute or convalescent COVID-19. The chain's CDR3 is CASRQTGGNTGELFF. Here the CDR3 DNA reads TGTGCCAGCAGACAAACGGGGGGCAACACCGGGGAGCTGTTTTTT.